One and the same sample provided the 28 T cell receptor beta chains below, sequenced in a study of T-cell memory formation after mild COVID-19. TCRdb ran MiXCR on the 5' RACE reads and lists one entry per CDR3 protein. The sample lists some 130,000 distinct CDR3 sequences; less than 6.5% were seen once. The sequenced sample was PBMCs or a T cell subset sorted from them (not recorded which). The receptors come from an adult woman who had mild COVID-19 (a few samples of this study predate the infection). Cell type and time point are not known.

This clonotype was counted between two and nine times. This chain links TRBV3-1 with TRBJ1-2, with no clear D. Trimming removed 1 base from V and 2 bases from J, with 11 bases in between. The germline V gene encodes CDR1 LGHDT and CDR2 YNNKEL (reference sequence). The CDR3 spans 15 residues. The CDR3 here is CASSQAPTSNYGYTF. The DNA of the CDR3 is TGTGCCAGCAGCCAAGCCCCCACGTCAAACTATGGCTACACCTTC.

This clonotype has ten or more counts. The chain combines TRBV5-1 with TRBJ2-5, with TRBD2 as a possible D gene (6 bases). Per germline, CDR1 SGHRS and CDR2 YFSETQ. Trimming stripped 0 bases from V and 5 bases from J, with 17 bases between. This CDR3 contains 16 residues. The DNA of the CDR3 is TGCGCCAGCAGCTTGGCCGGCGGGGTGGTATTGGAGACCCAGTACTTC. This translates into CASSLAGGVVLETQYF.

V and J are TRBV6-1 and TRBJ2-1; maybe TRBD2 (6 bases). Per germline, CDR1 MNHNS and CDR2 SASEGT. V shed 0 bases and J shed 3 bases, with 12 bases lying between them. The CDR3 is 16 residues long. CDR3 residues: CASSEARREVYNEQFF. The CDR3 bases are TGTGCCAGCAGTGAAGCGCGGAGGGAGGTCTACAATGAGCAGTTCTTC.

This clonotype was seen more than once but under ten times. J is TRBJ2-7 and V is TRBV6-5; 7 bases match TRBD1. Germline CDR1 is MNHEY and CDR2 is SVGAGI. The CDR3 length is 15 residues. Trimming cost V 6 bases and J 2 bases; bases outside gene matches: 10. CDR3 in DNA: TGTGCCAGCAGCAGCAGCGTTGGACAGGCCTACGAGCAGTACTTC. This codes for CASSSSVGQAYEQYF.

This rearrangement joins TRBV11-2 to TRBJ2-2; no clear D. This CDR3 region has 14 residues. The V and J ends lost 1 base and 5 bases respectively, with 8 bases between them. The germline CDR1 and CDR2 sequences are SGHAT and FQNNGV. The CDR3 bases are TGTGCCAGCAGCTTAGGGGTGGAAACCGGGGAGCTGTTTTTT. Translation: CASSLGVETGELFF.

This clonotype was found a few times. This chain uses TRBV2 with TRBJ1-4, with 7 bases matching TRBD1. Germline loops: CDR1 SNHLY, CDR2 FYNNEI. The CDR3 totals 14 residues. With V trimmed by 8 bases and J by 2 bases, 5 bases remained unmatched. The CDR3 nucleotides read TGTGCCAGCTTACCAGGGGGGACTAATGAAAAACTGTTTTTT. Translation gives CASLPGGTNEKLFF.

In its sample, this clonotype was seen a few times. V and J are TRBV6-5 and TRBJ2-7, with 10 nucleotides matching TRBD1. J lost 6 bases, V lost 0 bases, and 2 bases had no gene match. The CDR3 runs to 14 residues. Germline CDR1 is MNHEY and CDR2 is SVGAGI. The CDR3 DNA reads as TGTGCCAGCAGTTACTCGGGACAGGGGACCGAGCAGTACTTC. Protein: CASSYSGQGTEQYF.

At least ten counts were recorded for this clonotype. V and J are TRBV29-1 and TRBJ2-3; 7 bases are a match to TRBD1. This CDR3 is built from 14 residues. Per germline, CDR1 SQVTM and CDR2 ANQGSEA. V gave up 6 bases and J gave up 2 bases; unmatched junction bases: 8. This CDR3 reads CSVGVTGNTDTQYF. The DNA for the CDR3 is TGCAGCGTAGGGGTGACAGGGAACACAGATACGCAGTATTTT.

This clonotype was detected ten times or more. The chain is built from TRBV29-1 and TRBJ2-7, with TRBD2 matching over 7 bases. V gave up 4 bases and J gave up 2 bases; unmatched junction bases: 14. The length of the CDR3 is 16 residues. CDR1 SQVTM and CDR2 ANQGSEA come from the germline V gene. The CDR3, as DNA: TGCAGCGTTGCCCCCCTAGGGCTAGCGGTGCCCTACGAGCAGTACTTC. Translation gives CSVAPLGLAVPYEQYF.

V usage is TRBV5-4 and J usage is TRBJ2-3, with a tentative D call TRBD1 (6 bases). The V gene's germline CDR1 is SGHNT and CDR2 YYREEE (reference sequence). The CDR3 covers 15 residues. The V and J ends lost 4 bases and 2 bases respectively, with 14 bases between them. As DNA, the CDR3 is TGTGCCAGCAGCCCTCGGGACACGATCACAGATACGCAGTATTTT. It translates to CASSPRDTITDTQYF.

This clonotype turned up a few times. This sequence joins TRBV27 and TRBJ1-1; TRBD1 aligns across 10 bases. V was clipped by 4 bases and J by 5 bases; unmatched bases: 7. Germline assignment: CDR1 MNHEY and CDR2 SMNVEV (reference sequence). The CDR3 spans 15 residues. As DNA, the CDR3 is TGTGCCAGCAGTTCAAGACAGGGGGCAGGAACTGAAGCTTTCTTT. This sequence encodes CASSSRQGAGTEAFF.

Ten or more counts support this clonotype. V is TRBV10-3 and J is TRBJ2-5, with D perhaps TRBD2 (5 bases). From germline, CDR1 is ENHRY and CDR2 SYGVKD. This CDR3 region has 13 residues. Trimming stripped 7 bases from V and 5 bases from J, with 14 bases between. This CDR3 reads CAITGGPGETQYF. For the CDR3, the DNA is TGTGCCATCACTGGAGGCCCTGGGGAGACCCAGTACTTC.

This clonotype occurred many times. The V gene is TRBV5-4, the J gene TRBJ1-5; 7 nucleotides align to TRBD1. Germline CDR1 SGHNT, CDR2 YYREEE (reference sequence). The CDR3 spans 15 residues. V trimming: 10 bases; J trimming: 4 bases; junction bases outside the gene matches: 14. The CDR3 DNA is TGTGCCTTACTGAAGGGACAGCCCTTAAATCAGCCCCAGCATTTT. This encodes CALLKGQPLNQPQHF.

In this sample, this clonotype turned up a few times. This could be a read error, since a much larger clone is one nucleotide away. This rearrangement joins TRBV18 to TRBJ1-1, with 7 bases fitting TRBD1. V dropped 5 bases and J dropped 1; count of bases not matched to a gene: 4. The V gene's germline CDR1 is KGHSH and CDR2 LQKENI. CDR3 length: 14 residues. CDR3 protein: CASSADRKNTEAFF. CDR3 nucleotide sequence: TGTGCCAGCTCAGCGGACAGGAAGAACACTGAAGCTTTCTTT. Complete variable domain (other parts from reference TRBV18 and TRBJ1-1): NAGVMQNPRHLVRRRGQEARLRCSPMKGHSHVYWYRQLPEEGLKFMVYLQKENIIDESGMPKERFSAEFPKEGPSILRIQQVVRGDSAAYFCASSADRKNTEAFFGQGTRLTVV.

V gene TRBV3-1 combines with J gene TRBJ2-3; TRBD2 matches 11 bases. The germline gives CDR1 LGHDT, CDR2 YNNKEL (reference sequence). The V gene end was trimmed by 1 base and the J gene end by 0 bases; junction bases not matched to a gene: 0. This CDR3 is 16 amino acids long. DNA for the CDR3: TGTGCCAGCAGCCAAGGACTAGCGGGAAGCACAGATACGCAGTATTTT. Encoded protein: CASSQGLAGSTDTQYF.

The CDR3 region is CASTPRSAGYGYTF. The CDR3, as DNA: TGTGCCAGCACCCCCCGCTCTGCAGGCTATGGCTACACCTTC. This chain uses TRBV9 with TRBJ1-2; D is uncertain. V shed 6 bases and J shed 4 bases, with 16 bases lying between them. CDR1 and CDR2 (germline): SGDLS, YYNGEE. The CDR3 loop spans 14 amino acids.

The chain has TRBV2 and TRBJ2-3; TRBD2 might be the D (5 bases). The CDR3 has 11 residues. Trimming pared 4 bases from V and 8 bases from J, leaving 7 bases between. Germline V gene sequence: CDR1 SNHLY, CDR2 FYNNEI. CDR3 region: CASSGEGTQYF. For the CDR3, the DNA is TGTGCCAGCAGTGGAGAGGGTACGCAGTATTTT.

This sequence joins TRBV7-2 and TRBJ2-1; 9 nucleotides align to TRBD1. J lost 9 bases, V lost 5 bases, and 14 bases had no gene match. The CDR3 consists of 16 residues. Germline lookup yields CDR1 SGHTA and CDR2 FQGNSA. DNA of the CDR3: TGTGCCAGCAGCACACGACAGGGGGTTTTACAGGGTGAGCAGTTCTTC. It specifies CASSTRQGVLQGEQFF.

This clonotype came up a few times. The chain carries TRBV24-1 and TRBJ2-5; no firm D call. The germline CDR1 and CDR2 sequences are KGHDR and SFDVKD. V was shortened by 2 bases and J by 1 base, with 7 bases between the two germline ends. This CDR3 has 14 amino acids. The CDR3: CATSDSQTQETQYF. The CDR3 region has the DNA TGTGCCACCAGTGATTCCCAAACCCAAGAGACCCAGTACTTC.

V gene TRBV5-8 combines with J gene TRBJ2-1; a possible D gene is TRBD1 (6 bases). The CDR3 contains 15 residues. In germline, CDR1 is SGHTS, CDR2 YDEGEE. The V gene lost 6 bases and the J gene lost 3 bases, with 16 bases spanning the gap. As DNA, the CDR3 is TGTGCCAGCACCCAACAGGGTAGGAGCTACAATGAGCAGTTCTTC. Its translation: CASTQQGRSYNEQFF.

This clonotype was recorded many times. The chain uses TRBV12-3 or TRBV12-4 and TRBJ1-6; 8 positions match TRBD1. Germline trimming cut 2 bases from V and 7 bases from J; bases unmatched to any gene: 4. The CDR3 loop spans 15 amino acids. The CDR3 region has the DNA TGTGCCAGCAGTTTAACCAGGGGGCTGAATTCACCCCTCCACTTT. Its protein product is CASSLTRGLNSPLHF.

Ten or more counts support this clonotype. Here the CDR3 reads CSARGQGWDIQYF. Written as DNA, the CDR3 is TGCAGTGCTAGAGGGCAGGGTTGGGACATTCAGTACTTC. This chain joins TRBV20-1 and TRBJ2-4; D is possibly TRBD1 (5 bases). Trimming removed 1 base at V and 8 bases at J, with 12 bases between. Per the germline V gene, CDR1 is DFQATT and CDR2 is SNEGSKA (reference sequence). The CDR3 contains 13 residues.

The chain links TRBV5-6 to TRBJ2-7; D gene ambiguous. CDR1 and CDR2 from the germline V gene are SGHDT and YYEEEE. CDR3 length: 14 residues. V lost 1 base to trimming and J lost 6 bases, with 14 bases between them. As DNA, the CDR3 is TGTGCCAGCAGCTTGTCCCGGGTGTGGGGCGAGCAGTACTTC. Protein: CASSLSRVWGEQYF.

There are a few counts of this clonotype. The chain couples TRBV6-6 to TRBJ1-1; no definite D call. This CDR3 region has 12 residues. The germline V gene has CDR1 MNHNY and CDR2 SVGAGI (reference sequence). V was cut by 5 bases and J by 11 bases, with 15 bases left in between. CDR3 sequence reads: CASSQPTSAAFF. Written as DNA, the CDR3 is TGTGCCAGCAGTCAACCCACGTCGGCGGCTTTCTTT.

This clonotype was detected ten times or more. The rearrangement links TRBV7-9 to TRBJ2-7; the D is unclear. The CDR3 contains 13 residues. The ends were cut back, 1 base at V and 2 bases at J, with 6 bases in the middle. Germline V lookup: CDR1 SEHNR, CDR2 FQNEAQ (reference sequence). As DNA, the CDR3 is TGTGCCAGCAGCTTAGGATTTGCCTACGAGCAGTACTTC. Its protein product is CASSLGFAYEQYF.

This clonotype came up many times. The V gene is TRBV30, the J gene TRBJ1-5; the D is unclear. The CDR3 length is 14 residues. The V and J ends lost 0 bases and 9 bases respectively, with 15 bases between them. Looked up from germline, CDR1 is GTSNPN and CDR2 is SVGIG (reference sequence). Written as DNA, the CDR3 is TGTGCCTGGAGTGTATGGAGGAGTTTACGGCCCCAGCATTTT. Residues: CAWSVWRSLRPQHF.

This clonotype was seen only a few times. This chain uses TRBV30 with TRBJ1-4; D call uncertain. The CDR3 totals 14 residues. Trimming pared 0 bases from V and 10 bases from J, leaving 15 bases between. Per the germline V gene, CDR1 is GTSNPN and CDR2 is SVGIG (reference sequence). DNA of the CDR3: TGTGCCTGGAGTGTCGGGATTATACACGGAAAACTGTTTTTT. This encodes CAWSVGIIHGKLFF.

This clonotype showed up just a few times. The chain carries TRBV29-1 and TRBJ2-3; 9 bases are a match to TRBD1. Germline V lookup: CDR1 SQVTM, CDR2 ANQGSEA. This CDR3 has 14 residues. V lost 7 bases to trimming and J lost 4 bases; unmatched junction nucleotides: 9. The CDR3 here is CSASNRGQADTQYF. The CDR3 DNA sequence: TGCAGCGCCTCAAACAGGGGGCAGGCAGATACGCAGTATTTT.